This passage covers 30 T cell receptor beta chains from one sample sequenced in a study of T cells in Graves' hyperthyroidism and ophthalmopathy. Amplification targeted TCR beta CDR3 regions from RNA transcripts. In the first-round RT-PCR of the TCR CDR3, the HTBI primer set was used. TCRdb analysed the multiplex PCR reads with MiXCR anew, one entry per CDR3 protein. Of about 570,000 distinct CDR3 sequences listed, around 46% are singletons. Sequences were obtained from peripheral blood or thyroid tissue (not recorded which). Receptors originate from an adult woman with Graves' disease, either hyperthyroidism or ophthalmopathy (not recorded which).

The V gene is TRBV3-1, the J gene TRBJ1-5, with D uncertain. The ends were cut back, 4 bases at V and 7 bases at J, with 17 bases in the middle. This CDR3 region has 15 residues. CDR1 and CDR2 (germline): LGHDT, YNNKEL (reference sequence). Here the CDR3 reads CASSLSPTGGQPQHF. The CDR3 DNA reads as TGTGCCAGCAGCCTATCTCCGACGGGAGGACAGCCCCAGCATTTT.

This clonotype was found many times. The V call is TRBV29-1, the J call TRBJ2-7; the match to TRBD1 covers 8 bases. This CDR3 is built from 14 residues. Germline-derived CDR1 and CDR2 are SQVTM and ANQGSEA. With 6 bases clipped from V and 5 bases from J, the junction kept 12 bases outside the gene matches. The DNA of the CDR3 is TGCAGCGTCCTCCCCGGGACAGGCCATGACGAGCAGTACTTC. Translated: CSVLPGTGHDEQYF.

The chain uses TRBV5-1 and TRBJ1-1, with TRBD1 as a possible D gene (6 bases). Germline loops: CDR1 SGHRS, CDR2 YFSETQ. The CDR3 extends over 15 amino acids. V lost 4 bases to trimming and J lost 4 bases, with 17 bases between them. DNA for the CDR3: TGCGCCAGCAGCCGCGGGGGGCAAGAGGGCACTGAAGCTTTCTTT. Amino acids: CASSRGGQEGTEAFF. The variable domain in full, completed from reference TRBV5-1 and TRBJ1-1, reads KAGVTQTPRYLIKTRGQQVTLSCSPISGHRSVSWYQQTPGQGLQFLFEYFSETQRNKGNFPGRFSGRQFSNSRSEMNVSTLELGDSALYLCASSRGGQEGTEAFFGQGTRLTVV.

This clonotype was recorded at least ten times. This sequence joins TRBV19 and TRBJ2-2; 7 bases match TRBD2. Unmatched junction bases numbered 7, after V lost 2 bases and J lost 4 bases. CDR3 length: 16 residues. CDR1 is LNHDA and CDR2 is SQIVND in the germline V gene (reference sequence). The DNA for the CDR3 is TGTGCCAGTAGTATACCCCGGGAGGACCCCACCGGGGAGCTGTTTTTT. This gives the protein CASSIPREDPTGELFF.

The table lists this clonotype with a few counts. The genes are TRBV2 and TRBJ2-5; 9 bases agree with TRBD1. Germline CDR1 and CDR2: SNHLY and FYNNEI. V was pared by 6 bases and J by 1 base, with 6 bases of the junction left unmatched. This CDR3 has 15 residues. The CDR3 DNA sequence: TGTGCCAGCAGGAGGGACAGGGAGGGCCAAGAGACCCAGTACTTC. Amino acid sequence: CASRRDREGQETQYF.

In this sample, this clonotype turned up many times. The genes are TRBV7-2 and TRBJ2-5; TRBD1 agrees at 9 bases. The V gene's germline CDR1 is SGHTA and CDR2 FQGNSA. The junction had 10 bases not matched to a gene; V was cut back by 5 bases and J by 3 bases. The CDR3 loop spans 16 amino acids. The CDR3 DNA reads as TGTGCCAGCAGCCCGGGGTGGGACAGGGTCGAAGAGACCCAGTACTTC. Its translation is CASSPGWDRVEETQYF. The full variable domain, with the rest looked up from reference TRBV7-2 and TRBJ2-5, is GAGVSQSPSNKVTEKGKDVELRCDPISGHTALYWYRQSLGQGLEFLIYFQGNSAPDKSGLPSDRFSAERTGGSVSTLTIQRTQQEDSAVYLCASSPGWDRVEETQYFGPGTRLLVL.

The chain joins TRBV7-2 to TRBJ2-5, with a possible D match to TRBD2 (6 bases). The CDR3 runs 14 residues. The germline CDR1 and CDR2 sequences are SGHTA and FQGNSA. V was pared by 4 bases and J by 5 bases, with 14 bases between. The CDR3 bases are TGTGCCAGCAGCTCGGAGGGTCGTTGGGAGACCCAGTACTTC. Translation: CASSSEGRWETQYF.

This clonotype has a handful of counts. The chain is built from TRBV4-3 and TRBJ1-2, with D possibly being TRBD1 (6 bases). The CDR3 is 15 residues long. Between the trimmed V and J ends, which lost 5 bases and 4 bases, there was a span of 17 bases. CDR1 is LGHNA and CDR2 is YSLEER in the germline V gene. DNA for the CDR3: TGCGCCAGCAGCGCCGGGACACGGAACGTCTATGGCTACACCTTC. The encoded protein is CASSAGTRNVYGYTF.

This clonotype was found once. V gene TRBV4-1 combines with J gene TRBJ2-7; D is unclear. CDR1 MGHRA and CDR2 YSYEKL come from the germline V gene. The CDR3 consists of 15 residues. V was trimmed by 2 bases and J by 0 bases, leaving 11 bases between them. CDR3 coding DNA: TGCGCCAGCAGCCAATTAGTGGGGTACTCCTACGAGCAGTACTTC. Translated: CASSQLVGYSYEQYF.

This clonotype was picked up many times. V usage is TRBV2 and J usage is TRBJ2-2, with 7 bases matching TRBD1. The CDR3 extends over 16 amino acids. Germline V gives CDR1 SNHLY, CDR2 FYNNEI. With 3 bases clipped from V and 0 bases from J, the junction kept 4 bases outside the gene matches. This chain's CDR3 is CASSERGTANTGELFF. The CDR3 bases are TGTGCCAGCAGTGAGCGAGGGACAGCGAACACCGGGGAGCTGTTTTTT.

The gene calls are TRBV2 and TRBJ2-3; possibly TRBD2 for D (5 bases). The CDR3 totals 15 residues. Looked up from germline, CDR1 is SNHLY and CDR2 is FYNNEI. Between the trimmed V and J ends, which lost 6 bases and 5 bases, there was a span of 18 bases. CDR3 sequence reads: CASSPRSWEIDTQYF. Written as DNA, the CDR3 is TGTGCCAGCAGCCCTCGATCGTGGGAGATAGATACGCAGTATTTT.

J is TRBJ1-6 and V is TRBV20-1; a weak D match, TRBD1 (6 bases). Trimming took off 5 bases at V and 5 bases at J, with 10 bases between the two ends. The CDR3 runs to 13 residues. The germline V gene has CDR1 DFQATT and CDR2 SNEGSKA (reference sequence). CDR3 in DNA: TGCAGTGCTGGGGACACCAATAATTCACCCCTCCACTTT. Translating gives CSAGDTNNSPLHF.

V is TRBV7-9 and J is TRBJ1-2; D unresolved. Germline V CDR1 and CDR2: SEHNR, FQNEAQ (reference sequence). CDR3 length equals 13 residues. V was cut by 3 bases and J by 7 bases, with 12 bases left in between. The CDR3 reads CASSFRTGAGYTF. The CDR3, as DNA: TGTGCCAGCAGCTTCCGGACCGGAGCTGGCTACACCTTC.

This rearrangement joins TRBV29-1 to TRBJ1-4; D remains unclear. The CDR3 spans 13 residues. The V gene's germline CDR1 is SQVTM and CDR2 ANQGSEA. The V end lost 3 bases, the J end lost 5 bases, and 10 bases lay between the germline ends. The CDR3 loop is CSVDSSGNEKLFF. The CDR3 DNA is TGCAGCGTTGACTCTAGCGGGAATGAAAAACTGTTTTTT. Together with reference TRBV29-1 and TRBJ1-4, the CDR3 gives the full variable domain: SAVISQKPSRDICQRGTSLTIQCQVDSQVTMMFWYRQQPGQSLTLIATANQGSEATYESGFVIDKFPISRPNLTFSTLTVSNMSPEDSSIYLCSVDSSGNEKLFFGSGTQLSVL.

As regards this clonotype: At one boundary the junction diverges from the germline segment, which might be a read error. The CDR3 region has the DNA TGTGCCAGCAGCGTAGCGGGAGGGGGGCACACTGAAGCTTTC. It is translated as CASSVAGGGHTEAF. J is TRBJ2-6 and V is TRBV9, with 8 nucleotides matching TRBD2. The CDR3 extends over 14 amino acids. Germline lookup yields CDR1 SGDLS and CDR2 YYNGEE.

In the case of this clonotype: A junction end diverges from the germline sequence, so it may reflect a read error. The chain carries TRBV7-2 and TRBJ2-7; D gene uncertain. The CDR3 runs 14 residues. The germline V gene has CDR1 SGHTA and CDR2 FQGNSA. CDR3 nucleotide sequence: TGTGCCAGCAGCTTTAACGAAGGTTCAACACGTTGGCACTTC. Protein sequence: CASSFNEGSTRWHF.

This clonotype was found many times. The chain is built from TRBV4-1 and TRBJ2-7; D perhaps matches TRBD2 (6 bases). This CDR3 has 14 amino acids. The germline CDR1 and CDR2 sequences are MGHRA and YSYEKL. Trimming took 1 base from V and 3 from J, leaving 10 bases between them. CDR3 sequence (DNA): TGCGCCAGCAGCCAAGGGATCGGGAGCTACGAGCAGTACTTC. This sequence encodes CASSQGIGSYEQYF.

The chain uses TRBV29-1 and TRBJ1-2; TRBD1 agrees at 9 bases. Trimming took 4 bases from V and 6 from J; bases not matched to a gene: 9. Germline V CDR1 and CDR2: SQVTM, ANQGSEA. The CDR3 covers 14 residues. The CDR3 loop is CSVVSGDRVNGYTF. The CDR3 nucleotides are TGCAGCGTTGTTAGTGGGGACAGGGTAAATGGCTACACCTTC.

This clonotype has ten or more counts. This CDR3 reads CASSRGTGNEQYF. DNA for the CDR3: TGTGCCAGCAGCCGGGGGACCGGCAACGAGCAGTACTTC. This chain uses TRBV7-2 with TRBJ2-7, with a tentative D call TRBD2 (6 bases). This CDR3 comprises 13 residues. Per the germline V gene, CDR1 is SGHTA and CDR2 is FQGNSA. V lost 5 bases and J lost 5, with 13 bases in between.

With respect to this clonotype: Germline and junction disagree at one end, which may indicate a read error. This chain uses TRBV7-7 with TRBJ2-5; 8 bases map to TRBD2. This CDR3 has 17 amino acids. Germline CDR1 is SSHAT and CDR2 is FNYEAQ (reference sequence). The CDR3 here is CASSLSLAGGVSETQYF. The CDR3 DNA is TGTGCTAGCAGCTTATCCCTCGCGGGAGGAGTATCAGAGACCCAGTACTTC.

This clonotype was observed at least ten times. CDR3 bases: TGCAGTGCTTCACAGGGGGCCAACGAGCAGTACTTC. Encoded protein: CSASQGANEQYF. The chain recombines TRBV20-1 with TRBJ2-7; 9 bases match TRBD1. The CDR3 runs 12 residues. Germline CDR1 is DFQATT and CDR2 is SNEGSKA (reference sequence). V lost 5 bases, J lost 5 bases, and 4 bases stayed unmatched.

This clonotype has just a few counts. This clone may be a read error of a much larger clone one base away. This chain links TRBV6-5 with TRBJ1-4; 7 bases agree with TRBD1. Germline values: CDR1 MNHEY, CDR2 SVGAGI. The CDR3 has 13 residues. CDR3 sequence: CAISYRQGEKLFF. The CDR3 DNA reads as TGTGCCATCAGTTACAGACAGGGCGAAAAACTGTTTTTT.

This clonotype was observed once. The rearrangement links TRBV10-3 to TRBJ1-4; tentative D call: TRBD1 (5 bases). Trimming cost V 8 bases and J 7 bases, with 11 bases left between them. This CDR3 contains 12 residues. From germline, CDR1 is ENHRY and CDR2 SYGVKD. The CDR3 nucleotides read TGTGCCATCGGGGGGGAAACTGAAAAACTGTTTTTT. It yields the protein CAIGGETEKLFF.

V is TRBV25-1 and J is TRBJ2-6; no firm D call. Germline CDR1 reads MGHDK; CDR2 reads SYGVNS. Trimming took 4 bases from V and 2 from J, leaving 12 bases between them. The CDR3 has 16 residues. CDR3 nucleotide sequence: TGTGCCAGCAGTGCCTATGTCCGTGCTGGGGCCAACGTCCTGACTTTC. Amino acids: CASSAYVRAGANVLTF.

This clonotype was detected only a few times. This chain links TRBV19 with TRBJ2-5, with TRBD2 matching over 8 bases. Looked up from germline, CDR1 is LNHDA and CDR2 is SQIVND (reference sequence). This CDR3 spans 15 amino acids. V lost 5 bases to trimming and J lost 2 bases; unmatched junction nucleotides: 7. The CDR3 nucleotides read TGTGCCAGTAGTTCCCCCTTAGCGGGACAAGAGACCCAGTACTTC. This gives the protein CASSSPLAGQETQYF.

Concerning this clonotype: This CDR3 is missing its conserved last phenylalanine or tryptophan, likely due to a read error. The DNA is omitted, as the CDR3 cannot be located on it reliably, and the CDR3 follows TCRdb's listing. V usage is TRBV2 and J usage is TRBJ1-3; whether TRBD1, the table's D call, matches the DNA was not checked. Germline V gene sequence: CDR1 SNHLY, CDR2 FYNNEI. Counting both end residues, the CDR3 totals 10 amino acids. The CDR3 spells CASSYGTDNT.

With regard to this clonotype: The junction does not match germline at one end; this may be a read error. The chain carries TRBV6-5 and TRBJ1-1, with D uncertain. The CDR3 is 13 residues long. CDR1 is MNHEY, CDR2 SVGAGI, per germline. The CDR3 nucleotides read TGTGCCAGCAGTTACCCGGCGGGCACTGAAGCCTTCTTT. It yields the protein CASSYPAGTEAFF.

In this sample, this clonotype turned up many times. The chain employs TRBV20-1 and TRBJ1-1; tentative D call: TRBD1 (6 bases). Trimming cost V 4 bases and J 7 bases, with 16 bases left between them. There are 13 residues in the CDR3. The germline CDR1 and CDR2 sequences are DFQATT and SNEGSKA (reference sequence). The CDR3 protein is CSAKTGPTFEAFF. DNA of the CDR3: TGCAGTGCTAAGACAGGACCGACATTTGAAGCTTTCTTT.

The V call is TRBV5-1, the J call TRBJ2-3; TRBD2 agrees at 11 bases. The CDR3 runs 15 residues. Germline assignment: CDR1 SGHRS and CDR2 YFSETQ. Trimming took 3 bases from V and 3 from J; bases not matched to a gene: 3. Here the CDR3 reads CASSWVAGGTDTQYF. The CDR3 DNA reads as TGCGCCAGCAGCTGGGTAGCGGGAGGGACAGATACGCAGTATTTT.

This clonotype has a single count. CDR3 amino acids: CASSRRSRGRTGEQYF. The DNA of the CDR3 is TGTGCCAGCAGCCGGAGGTCCAGGGGGCGTACCGGGGAGCAGTACTTC. V usage is TRBV7-2 and J usage is TRBJ2-7, with 8 nucleotides matching TRBD1. The V and J ends lost 5 bases and 7 bases, in that order; junction bases with no gene match: 16. The CDR3 totals 16 residues. Per the germline V gene, CDR1 is SGHTA and CDR2 is FQGNSA.